Detailed here is one T cell receptor beta chain. Antigen specificity is unknown. Single viable CD3+CD4+CD8-CD45RO+ cells were sorted as the memory CD4+ T cells. CD4+ T cells were isolated by positive magnetic selection. The CDR3 sequence is 15 residues long. The germline V gene encodes CDR1 SGHDT and CDR2 YYEEEE. Trimming removed 0 bases from V and 0 bases from J, with 7 bases in between. Data came from immunoSEQ multiplex PCR; TCRdb stores just in-frame clones and leaves some out. The sample includes about 58,000 clones, roughly 84% of them seen just once. The data were obtained in a study of memory CD4+ T cells and cytomegalovirus serostatus. Study outcomes and limitations: CD4+ memory repertoires contained about 40% of the roughly 160 reported CMV TCRbeta sequences. The CMV-associated TCR signature appears largely within the CD4+ memory repertoire. A US-trained random forest predicted CMV serostatus with median AUC around 0.9.

The chain recombines TRBV5-6 with TRBJ2-4; D ambiguous. Sequencing was done on a sample of memory CD4+ T cells from blood. The sequence was obtained from an adult in good health and CMV-seronegative. Some clones in this sample may be carry-over from other donors' samples. CDR3 nucleotides: TGTGCCAGCAGCTTGGGCAGTTTAGCCAAAAACATTCAGTACTTC. It encodes CASSLGSLAKNIQYF.